This paragraph reports one T cell receptor beta chain. In its sample, this clone was seen once. Which antigen it targets is not known. Within one base of it there is no much larger clone, and no base qualities were kept. The CDR3 starts with the cysteine, ends with the phenylalanine, and has 17 residues. Kept here is only the CDR3 DNA, which spans 51 bases and is read in frame from base 1. V was cut back by 1 base and J by 2 bases, leaving a gap of 15 bases between them. Taken from the germline V gene, the CDR1 and CDR2 loops are SGHTA and FQGNSA. This record belongs to a study of T cell changes during pregnancy in multiple sclerosis (dated by TCRdb to the late 2010s). With regard to the full study: The study looked at changes in the T cell repertoire across pregnancy in women with multiple sclerosis.

Library preparation used the immunoSEQ multiplex PCR assay. The table comes from immuneACCESS by way of TCRdb, which keeps in-frame sequences with V and J called. Part of the clones is missing from these tables; in studies checked, under half for an unresolved V gene and the rest for unknown reasons. A total of fewer than 70,000 clones appear in this sample, about 88% of them only once. 2% to 3% of the sample is in the top ten clones. The V and J segments used are TRBV7-2 and TRBJ1-5; TRBD1 is possibly the D segment (5 matching bases). This clonotype was obtained from a female donor with multiple sclerosis, enrolled in a pregnancy study. Here the sequenced sample was peripheral blood, taken in the first trimester of pregnancy. The nucleotide sequence is TGTGCCAGCAGCTTAGGGGGCAGTCGGACGGGCAATCAGCCCCAGCATTTT. Its coded protein is CASSLGGSRTGNQPQHF.